This T cell receptor (beta chain) was sequenced for a study of T-cell reconstitution after alpha-beta-depleted transplantation in children. General study findings and limits: At the one-year point after transplant, T-cell counts and TCRbeta diversity were found to come mostly from T cells that had been newly produced.

The germline V gene encodes CDR1 SQVTM and CDR2 ANQGSEA. With V trimmed by 6 bases and J by 0 bases, 11 bases remained unmatched. This CDR3 is built from 17 residues. A library of TCRbeta sequences, prepared with unique molecular identifiers, was generated. TCRdb re-analysed the PCR reads in MiXCR, keeping a single row per CDR3 protein. Of 200,000 to 300,000 distinct CDR3 sequences detected, about 24% appear once; the ten largest clones hold 4% to 5.5%. In its sample, this clonotype was seen a few times. Its antigen remains unknown. The rearrangement links TRBV29-1 to TRBJ2-6, with 7 bases identical to TRBD1. The TCR originated in a female patient under 10 years old who had a stem cell transplant for congenital amegakaryocytic thrombocytopenia, so the T cells may come from the graft donor. Sequenced material: PBMCs, mostly from graft donor cells, taken 360 days after TCRalphabeta/CD19-depleted stem cell transplant. The CDR3 loop is CSVAGTALLSGANVLTF. As DNA, the CDR3 is TGCAGCGTCGCCGGGACAGCGCTTCTCTCTGGGGCCAACGTCCTGACTTTC. The whole variable domain, remainder taken from reference TRBV29-1 and TRBJ2-6, is SAVISQKPSRDICQRGTSLTIQCQVDSQVTMMFWYRQQPGQSLTLIATANQGSEATYESGFVIDKFPISRPNLTFSTLTVSNMSPEDSSIYLCSVAGTALLSGANVLTFGAGSRLTVL.